This T cell receptor (beta chain) was retrieved from a study of neurological immune-mediated disorders. This clonotype has ten or more counts. The CDR3 loop spans 14 amino acids. The V end was cut by 7 bases, the J end by 0 bases, with 13 bases between. Germline V lookup: CDR1 SGHRS, CDR2 YFSETQ. cDNA synthesis was performed by 5'RACE with 10-nucleotide random UMIs. TCRdb fed the 5' RACE reads into MiXCR, producing one record per CDR3 protein. The sample yields about 49,000 distinct CDR3 sequences, 8% to 10% seen once. Indicated time point: longitudinal time-point 1 (baseline). Unsorted libraries were generated from 2 million PBMCs held at -80 degrees C.

V gene TRBV5-1 combines with J gene TRBJ1-2; D is ambiguous. The specimen was PBMCs. The sequence was obtained from a middle-aged woman in good health. CDR3 nucleotide sequence: TGCGCCAGCTCTGTGACACTAGCTAACTATGGCTACACCTTC. It encodes CASSVTLANYGYTF.